This T cell receptor beta chain was obtained from a study of T cell responses to AZD1222 COVID-19 vaccine. Study results and caveats: Donors in the cohort were predominantly white British and more often female, and clonal diversity was possibly underestimated.

With regard to this clone: Its antigen is unidentified.

Measured with immunoSEQ multiplex PCR; TCRdb has only the in-frame clones, and not every one. Among around 180,000 clones, more than 75% were seen once, and the ten largest hold 20% to 30%. This sample comprised peripheral blood, obtained 28 days after the second AZD1222 dose. This TCR derives from an adult who received the AZD1222 COVID-19 vaccine.

The CDR3 region is CASTGPGDEQYF. CDR3 nucleotide sequence: TGTGCCAGCACCGGGCCCGGCGACGAGCAGTACTTC. The rearrangement joins TRBV28 to TRBJ2-7; D unresolved. This CDR3 comprises 12 residues. Looked up from germline, CDR1 is MDHEN and CDR2 is SYDVKM. Trimming took off 7 bases at V and 5 bases at J, with 12 bases between the two ends.